One sample yielded the 11 T cell receptor beta chains listed below, sequenced in a study of blood T cell repertoires in COVID-19. This table comes from immunoSEQ multiplex PCR, and its TCRdb copy is limited to in-frame clones, with some not included. This sample carries a few hundred thousand clones, 85% to 90% of them seen once, and the ten largest clones take 4% to 5%. The sequenced material came from peripheral blood. Receptors were obtained from a woman between 40 and 50 years old who had recovered from COVID-19.

This rearrangement joins TRBV27 to TRBJ2-1, with TRBD2 matching over 9 bases. The germline gives CDR1 MNHEY, CDR2 SMNVEV (reference sequence). The junction had 10 bases not matched to a gene; V was cut back by 2 bases and J by 8 bases. This CDR3 contains 16 residues. The CDR3 coding sequence is TGTGCCAGCAGTTTAGGTAGCGGGGGCATTGCGGATGAGCAGTTCTTC. Amino acids: CASSLGSGGIADEQFF.

CDR3 DNA sequence: TGTGCCAGCTCACCAAGGACAGCCTCCGGAGAGACCCAGTACTTC. Translating gives CASSPRTASGETQYF. The chain uses TRBV18 and TRBJ2-5; a possible D gene is TRBD1 (6 bases). The V end was cut by 2 bases, the J end by 4 bases, with 14 bases between. Germline values: CDR1 KGHSH, CDR2 LQKENI. The CDR3 runs 15 residues.

This sequence joins TRBV5-1 and TRBJ2-7; a weak D match, TRBD2 (6 bases). The CDR3 spans 14 residues. Germline V CDR1 and CDR2: SGHRS, YFSETQ. The ends were cut back, 2 bases at V and 1 base at J, with 10 bases in the middle. The CDR3 region has the DNA TGCGCCAGCAGCTTTTGGCGGGGTTCCTACGAGCAGTACTTC. Protein product: CASSFWRGSYEQYF.

This clone was recorded a few times. V and J are TRBV10-3 and TRBJ1-1; unclear D gene. The CDR3 spans 13 residues. V lost 10 bases, J lost 2 bases, and 14 bases lay in between. The germline CDR1 and CDR2 sequences are ENHRY and SYGVKD. CDR3 amino acids: CATNQTPNTEAFF. The CDR3 DNA is TGTGCCACGAACCAGACACCAAACACTGAAGCTTTCTTT.

The V call is TRBV4-1, the J call TRBJ2-1; 9 bases map to TRBD2. The V and J ends lost 1 base and 4 bases, in that order; junction bases with no gene match: 14. Germline CDR1 and CDR2: MGHRA and YSYEKL. The CDR3 covers 19 residues. CDR3 in DNA: TGCGCCAGCAGCCAAGTCATTGGTACCGGGACTAGCATTTACAATGAGCAGTTCTTC. Its translation is CASSQVIGTGTSIYNEQFF.

This clone is a singleton in its sample. This chain connects TRBV4-2 to TRBJ1-2; 7 nucleotides agree with TRBD1. This CDR3 is built from 16 residues. Germline trimming cut 0 bases from V and 4 bases from J; bases unmatched to any gene: 8. The germline V gene encodes CDR1 LGHNA and CDR2 YNFKEQ. CDR3 nucleotide sequence: TGTGCCAGCAGCCAAGATCAGAGGACAGGATTCTATGGCTACACCTTC. The encoded protein is CASSQDQRTGFYGYTF.

This clone was seen at least ten times. The chain links TRBV6-5 to TRBJ2-5; TRBD2 aligns across 10 bases. V dropped 7 bases and J dropped 5; count of bases not matched to a gene: 7. The CDR3 loop spans 14 amino acids. The germline V gene encodes CDR1 MNHEY and CDR2 SVGAGI. The CDR3 loop reads CASTLAGADETQYF. CDR3 DNA: TGTGCCAGCACCCTAGCGGGGGCTGATGAGACCCAGTACTTC.

This rearrangement joins TRBV15 to TRBJ1-2, with D perhaps matching TRBD1 (6 bases). Germline CDR1 reads LNHNV; CDR2 reads YYDKDF (reference sequence). V lost 1 base and J lost 6, with 15 bases in between. The length of the CDR3 is 15 residues. CDR3 loop: CATSRGSWAGDGYTF. The DNA for the CDR3 is TGTGCCACCAGCAGAGGGTCCTGGGCAGGGGATGGCTACACCTTC.

This clone was recorded a few times. The chain links TRBV5-1 to TRBJ2-5; TRBD1 matches at 8 bases. Germline V gene lookup returns CDR1 SGHRS and CDR2 YFSETQ. Trimming cost V 4 bases and J 4 bases; bases outside gene matches: 12. This CDR3 has 16 residues. The CDR3: CASSPTTGGHGETQYF. The CDR3 DNA reads as TGCGCCAGCAGCCCTACAACAGGGGGGCATGGAGAGACCCAGTACTTC.

This sequence joins TRBV20-1 and TRBJ1-4, with D possibly matching TRBD1 (6 bases). The germline gives CDR1 DFQATT, CDR2 SNEGSKA (reference sequence). The CDR3 consists of 13 residues. The germline V and J ends were trimmed by 3 bases and 7 bases, with 12 bases remaining between them. The CDR3 DNA sequence: TGCAGTGCTAGTCGGAGGGGGGGTGAAAAACTGTTTTTT. This translates into CSASRRGGEKLFF.

This chain connects TRBV2 to TRBJ2-3; 10 bases agree with TRBD2. The CDR3 runs 14 residues. The germline V gene has CDR1 SNHLY and CDR2 FYNNEI. V lost 6 bases and J lost 7; bases outside the gene matches: 7. The CDR3 sequence is CASSQRGGINTQYF. CDR3 DNA sequence: TGTGCCAGCAGCCAGCGGGGGGGAATAAATACGCAGTATTTT.